What follows are 28 T cell receptor beta chains derived from one specimen sequenced in a study of T cell responses to AZD1222 COVID-19 vaccine. Using immunoSEQ multiplex PCR, the repertoire was profiled, and TCRdb retains in-frame clones only, with some absent. This sample has more than 50,000 clones, with 70% to 90% found just once. This specimen was peripheral blood, taken on day 0 of AZD1222 vaccination. These receptors all come from an adult in good health.

The CDR3 protein is CATSRSGSEGEQYF. The CDR3 DNA is TGTGCCACCAGTAGATCAGGGTCTGAAGGCGAGCAGTACTTC. The chain couples TRBV24-1 to TRBJ2-7; TRBD1 is a possible D gene (5 bases). This CDR3 region has 14 residues. Trimming took 6 bases from V and 6 from J, leaving 17 bases between them. CDR1 and CDR2 (germline): KGHDR, SFDVKD.

The chain links TRBV5-6 to TRBJ2-2; D not resolved. Trimming took 4 bases from V and 1 from J, leaving 5 bases between them. The CDR3 extends over 13 amino acids. Germline V gives CDR1 SGHDT, CDR2 YYEEEE. In nucleotides, the CDR3 is TGTGCCAGCAGCCCCGGGAACACCGGGGAGCTGTTTTTT. The encoded protein is CASSPGNTGELFF.

J is TRBJ1-3 and V is TRBV5-4; D may be TRBD1 (6 bases). V lost 4 bases to trimming and J lost 5 bases, with 16 bases between them. CDR3 length: 15 amino acids. CDR1 is SGHNT, CDR2 YYREEE, per germline (reference sequence). Here the CDR3 DNA reads TGTGCCAGCAGCCCGGAGGGGGGGCTTAGAAACACCATATATTTT. As protein: CASSPEGGLRNTIYF.

The J gene is TRBJ1-4, the V gene TRBV6-1; the D gene is possibly TRBD1 (5 bases). Trimming cost V 3 bases and J 0 bases, with 11 bases left between them. The length of the CDR3 is 16 residues. Germline V gives CDR1 MNHNS, CDR2 SASEGT. CDR3 region: CASSDRGGATNEKLFF. The CDR3 DNA reads as TGTGCCAGCAGTGATCGCGGAGGGGCAACTAATGAAAAACTGTTTTTT.

The V gene is TRBV3-1 (or the pseudogene TRBV3-2), the J gene TRBJ1-2; D call uncertain. Germline loops: CDR1 LGHDT, CDR2 YNNKEL (reference sequence). With 0 bases removed from V and 3 bases from J, the gap between germline ends came to 5 bases. The CDR3 consists of 13 residues. In nucleotides, the CDR3 is TGTGCCAGCAGCCAAGAAGGTCACTATGGCTACACCTTC. This encodes CASSQEGHYGYTF.

The chain uses TRBV9 and TRBJ2-7; D remains ambiguous. The CDR3 sequence is 14 residues long. Germline CDR1 is SGDLS and CDR2 is YYNGEE. V was pared by 0 bases and J by 7 bases, with 14 bases between. The CDR3 DNA reads TGTGCCAGCAGCGTAGAAGTGACGTCTGATGAGCAGTACTTC. Translated, it gives CASSVEVTSDEQYF.

The chain recombines TRBV19 with TRBJ1-1, with 7 bases matching TRBD1. Germline V CDR1 and CDR2: LNHDA, SQIVND (reference sequence). This CDR3 region has 13 residues. J was trimmed by 4 bases and V by 10 bases; bases with no gene match: 9. The CDR3 DNA reads TGTGCCATTAGAGACAGGGCGAGCACTGAAGCTTTCTTT. Translation: CAIRDRASTEAFF.

Written as DNA, the CDR3 is TGTGCCAGCAGTTTATCGAGTGGGTCACCCCTCCACTTT. This encodes CASSLSSGSPLHF. V and J are TRBV27 and TRBJ1-6; D is uncertain. The CDR3 runs to 13 residues. V lost 0 bases and J 10 bases, leaving 7 bases between the germline ends. Germline values: CDR1 MNHEY, CDR2 SMNVEV (reference sequence).

The chain combines TRBV5-1 with TRBJ2-1; D is perhaps TRBD1 (6 bases). Between the trimmed V and J ends, which lost 0 bases and 2 bases, there was a span of 9 bases. The CDR3 has 15 residues. The germline CDR1 and CDR2 sequences are SGHRS and YFSETQ. The CDR3 sequence: CASSLGDTTYNEQFF. DNA of the CDR3: TGCGCCAGCAGCTTGGGGGACACCACCTACAATGAGCAGTTCTTC.

This clone showed up just once. This chain joins TRBV3-1 (or the pseudogene TRBV3-2) and TRBJ2-6; D is possibly TRBD1 (5 bases). Trimming removed 3 bases at V and 2 bases at J, with 11 bases between. Germline V gene data show CDR1 as LGHDT and CDR2 as YNNKEL (reference sequence). The CDR3 length is 16 residues. Here the CDR3 reads CASSHTLRAGANVLTF. The CDR3 nucleotides read TGTGCCAGCAGCCACACCCTCAGGGCTGGGGCCAACGTCCTGACTTTC.

CDR3 in DNA: TGTGCCAGCTCCACAGGGTCAGGTGTAGAGCAGTACTTC. Its translation is CASSTGSGVEQYF. The rearrangement uses TRBV18 and TRBJ2-7; the D gene is possibly TRBD1 (6 bases). The V and J ends lost 6 bases and 7 bases respectively, with 16 bases between them. The CDR3 is 13 amino acids. Germline CDR1 reads KGHSH; CDR2 reads LQKENI.

This clone was observed once. V usage is TRBV24-1 and J usage is TRBJ2-5; D gene uncertain. Per germline, CDR1 KGHDR and CDR2 SFDVKD. Trimming took off 3 bases at V and 5 bases at J, with 9 bases between the two ends. This CDR3 has 13 residues. CDR3 nucleotide sequence: TGTGCCACCAGTGATAACGAGTGGGAGACCCAGTACTTC. Its translation: CATSDNEWETQYF.

The V gene is TRBV24-1, the J gene TRBJ2-3; D is possibly TRBD1 or TRBD2 (5 bases each). Trimming left V 7 bases short and J 2 bases short, with 9 bases between. CDR3 length: 13 residues. Germline V gene sequence: CDR1 KGHDR, CDR2 SFDVKD. The CDR3 loop reads CATRGPNTDTQYF. CDR3 in DNA: TGTGCCACCAGGGGACCCAACACAGATACGCAGTATTTT.

The chain recombines TRBV19 with TRBJ1-2; D possibly corresponds to TRBD1 (6 bases). The CDR3 sequence is 12 residues long. CDR1 is LNHDA, CDR2 SQIVND, per germline (reference sequence). V lost 9 bases and J lost 5, with 13 bases in between. CDR3 sequence (DNA): TGTGCCAGCAAATACAGGGCATATGGCTACACCTTC. Translation: CASKYRAYGYTF.

The V and J genes are TRBV11-2 and TRBJ1-4; D gene uncertain. Germline CDR1 reads SGHAT; CDR2 reads FQNNGV. V lost 6 bases and J lost 7, with 9 bases in between. The length of the CDR3 is 12 residues. The CDR3 DNA follows: TGTGCCAGCAGTACAGAGGGTGAAAAACTGTTTTTT. Residues: CASSTEGEKLFF. Filled out from reference TRBV11-2 and TRBJ1-4, the complete variable domain reads EAGVAQSPRYKIIEKRQSVAFWCNPISGHATLYWYQQILGQGPKLLIQFQNNGVVDDSQLPKDRFSAERLKGVDSTLKIQPAKLEDSAVYLCASSTEGEKLFFGSGTQLSVL.

The rearrangement links TRBV4-2 to TRBJ2-3, with 8 bases lining up with TRBD2. The CDR3 spans 16 residues. In germline, CDR1 is LGHNA, CDR2 YNFKEQ. V was clipped by 1 base and J by 4 bases; unmatched bases: 7. Here the CDR3 reads CASSQVPGLAPDTQYF. CDR3 DNA: TGTGCCAGCAGCCAAGTCCCCGGACTAGCCCCAGATACGCAGTATTTT.

In nucleotides, the CDR3 is TGTGCCAGCAGTTACAGGGGGGACGACACTGAAGCTTTCTTT. This sequence encodes CASSYRGDDTEAFF. The chain has TRBV6-6 and TRBJ1-1, with a weak D call TRBD1 (6 bases). The germline CDR1 and CDR2 sequences are MNHNY and SVGAGI (reference sequence). The CDR3 contains 14 residues. Trimming took off 2 bases at V and 3 bases at J, with 10 bases between the two ends.

This chain connects TRBV29-1 to TRBJ2-1; 7 bases line up with TRBD2. This CDR3 has 13 residues. The J segment lost 8 bases and the V segment lost 4 bases, leaving 8 bases of the junction unmatched. Germline CDR1 and CDR2: SQVTM and ANQGSEA. CDR3 DNA sequence: TGCAGCGTTGTTGCGGGAGCGGTGGATGAGCAGTTCTTC. Protein: CSVVAGAVDEQFF.

The chain employs TRBV11-3 and TRBJ2-1; D is unclear. The germline V gene has CDR1 SGHNT and CDR2 YENEEA. Trimming removed 0 bases from V and 2 bases from J, with 5 bases in between. The CDR3 sequence is 14 residues long. The CDR3 bases are TGTGCCAGCAGCTTAGATGAAACCTACAATGAGCAGTTCTTC. It specifies CASSLDETYNEQFF.

The chain employs TRBV28 and TRBJ1-4; a weak D match, TRBD1 (5 bases). The CDR3 contains 16 residues. The germline V gene has CDR1 MDHEN and CDR2 SYDVKM. V was cut by 2 bases and J by 0 bases, with 10 bases left in between. CDR3 sequence: CASSLRGPATNEKLFF. The CDR3 coding sequence is TGTGCCAGCAGTTTAAGGGGCCCCGCAACTAATGAAAAACTGTTTTTT.

The rearrangement joins TRBV30 to TRBJ1-6; the match to TRBD1 covers 7 bases. After removal of 3 bases from V and 9 bases from J, the junction contained 5 bases not matched to a gene. The CDR3 runs 13 residues. Germline V CDR1 and CDR2: GTSNPN, SVGIG (reference sequence). The CDR3 bases are TGTGCCTGGAGCAGACAGGGCGGTTCACCCCTCCACTTT. This translates into CAWSRQGGSPLHF.

The genes are TRBV5-1 and TRBJ2-3, with a tentative D call TRBD2 (6 bases). Germline CDR1 reads SGHRS; CDR2 reads YFSETQ. This CDR3 region has 15 residues. V lost 3 bases and J lost 6, with 17 bases in between. CDR3 region: CASSSLGGSVDTQYF. The CDR3 bases are TGCGCCAGCAGCTCATTGGGGGGTAGTGTCGATACGCAGTATTTT. Variable domain in full (rest from reference TRBV5-1 and TRBJ2-3): KAGVTQTPRYLIKTRGQQVTLSCSPISGHRSVSWYQQTPGQGLQFLFEYFSETQRNKGNFPGRFSGRQFSNSRSEMNVSTLELGDSALYLCASSSLGGSVDTQYFGPGTRLTVL.

The rearrangement joins TRBV13 to TRBJ2-1; D is perhaps TRBD2 (5 bases). The CDR3 length is 19 residues. V shed 5 bases and J shed 7 bases, with 30 bases lying between them. Germline V CDR1 and CDR2: PRHDT, FYEKMQ (reference sequence). CDR3 in amino acids: CASSPRLGSRIGRRNEQFF. The CDR3 DNA is TGTGCCAGCAGCCCCCGCCTTGGCTCTCGAATTGGACGGAGGAATGAGCAGTTCTTC. Together with reference TRBV13 and TRBJ2-1, the CDR3 gives the full variable domain: AAGVIQSPRHLIKEKRETATLKCYPIPRHDTVYWYQQGPGQDPQFLISFYEKMQSDKGSIPDRFSAQQFSDYHSELNMSSLELGDSALYFCASSPRLGSRIGRRNEQFFGPGTRLTVL.

This clone has just one count. The genes are TRBV27 and TRBJ2-1; 9 bases map to TRBD2. Germline V gene lookup returns CDR1 MNHEY and CDR2 SMNVEV (reference sequence). The ends lost 3 bases at V and 6 bases at J; junction bases unmatched: 12. The CDR3 totals 17 residues. CDR3 loop: CASSFVFRREGLNEQFF. In nucleotides, the CDR3 is TGTGCCAGCAGTTTTGTCTTTCGGCGGGAGGGCCTCAATGAGCAGTTCTTC.

This clone was counted a few times. The chain is built from TRBV18 and TRBJ2-1; D may be TRBD2 (7 bases). Trimming removed 6 bases from V and 5 bases from J, with 26 bases in between. The germline V gene has CDR1 KGHSH and CDR2 LQKENI. The CDR3 totals 18 residues. Written as DNA, the CDR3 is TGTGCCAGCTCCCGAGGATCGGGGACGGGGGGCTTGCACAATGAGCAGTTCTTC. This sequence encodes CASSRGSGTGGLHNEQFF.

CDR3 sequence reads: CASSYFELYGYTF. Written as DNA, the CDR3 is TGTGCCAGCAGTTACTTCGAACTATATGGCTACACCTTC. V gene TRBV6-5 combines with J gene TRBJ1-2; D gene uncertain. Germline V lookup: CDR1 MNHEY, CDR2 SVGAGI. V was clipped by 1 base and J by 5 bases, with 8 bases between them. This CDR3 has 13 residues.

This clone was recorded only once. Sequence at one end of the junction differs from germline and may be a read error. The chain is built from TRBV3-1 (or the pseudogene TRBV3-2) and TRBJ2-1; TRBD2 matches at 13 bases. Germline V gives CDR1 LGHDT, CDR2 YNNKEL (reference sequence). This CDR3 has 15 residues. The chain's CDR3 is CASSLGTSGNKEQFF. In DNA, the CDR3 is TGTGCCAGCAGCCTTGGGACTAGCGGGAACAAGGAGCAGTTCTTC.

This clone was observed a single time. The chain carries TRBV12-3 or TRBV12-4 and TRBJ1-2; D unresolved. V lost 2 bases and J 10 bases, leaving 11 bases between the germline ends. There are 12 residues in the CDR3. CDR3 sequence (DNA): TGTGCCAGCAGTTTAACCCCTGTTGTCTACACCTTC. Protein sequence: CASSLTPVVYTF.